This T cell receptor beta chain was recovered during a study of blood T cells in healthy people across ages. PCR was performed a second time for about 6 to 11 cycles using a sample-barcoded 5' primer and a J-beta primer mix. TCRdb independently ran MiXCR on the 5' RACE reads; one entry per CDR3 protein. The sample contains roughly 1,800,000 distinct CDR3 sequences, around 48% of which appear only once. Concerning this clonotype itself: Germline is not matched at one junction end, which may reflect a read error.

This receptor was taken from a middle-aged woman in good health. The sequenced sample consisted of blood.

DNA for the CDR3: TGCGCCAGCTGCTTTGGACCCAGGGGTGGAGAGACCCAGTACTTC. Residues: CASCFGPRGGETQYF. The chain links TRBV5-1 to TRBJ2-5; TRBD1 might be the D (6 bases). The CDR3 extends over 15 amino acids. Germline V gives CDR1 SGHRS, CDR2 YFSETQ.